This T cell receptor (beta chain) was sequenced for a study of early T cells in non-severe SARS-CoV-2 infection. The wider study: It was bulk RNA from unsorted whole blood that was sequenced, and the chains were unpaired.

TCRdb reanalysed the 5' RACE reads using MiXCR and keeps one entry per CDR3 protein. Of approximately 69,000 distinct CDR3 sequences listed, 9.5% to 15% are singletons. Germline values: CDR1 SGHAT, CDR2 FQNNGV. The CDR3 consists of 15 residues. V shed 0 bases and J shed 0 bases, with 9 bases lying between them. The chain links TRBV11-2 to TRBJ2-7; D is perhaps TRBD1 (5 bases). This receptor was taken from an adult who was a healthcare worker with PCR-confirmed SARS-CoV-2 infection or an uninfected control (not recorded which). Sample: whole blood, taken at baseline. CDR3 in DNA: TGTGCCAGCAGCTTAGAGGTGGGGCCCTCCTACGAGCAGTACTTC. Translating it yields CASSLEVGPSYEQYF.